The 14 T cell receptor beta chains below all came from one sample that was sequenced in a study of response to subunit inactivated influenza vaccine. From the RT-PCR reads, TCRdb called clonotypes with MiXCR, one entry per CDR3 protein. The top ten clones hold less than 2.5% of a sample with some 500,000 distinct CDR3 sequences, less than 30% of them seen once. The specimen was CD4+ T cells sorted from PBMCs, collected about 5 days after vaccination. These receptors all stem from a man aged 50-60 years who received an inactivated influenza vaccine.

This clonotype was counted ten times or more. The chain recombines TRBV12-3 or TRBV12-4 with TRBJ1-2; D is ambiguous. The CDR3 covers 11 residues. V was clipped by 5 bases and J by 8 bases, with 9 bases between them. The CDR3 loop is CASSATWGYTF. CDR3 in DNA: TGTGCCAGCAGTGCCACTTGGGGCTACACCTTC.

V usage is TRBV7-2 and J usage is TRBJ2-1; unclear D gene. The ends were cut back, 4 bases at V and 5 bases at J, with 9 bases in the middle. Germline V gene lookup returns CDR1 SGHTA and CDR2 FQGNSA. This CDR3 comprises 13 residues. CDR3 protein: CASSSLRDNEQFF. The CDR3 DNA reads as TGTGCCAGCAGCTCCCTCCGGGACAATGAGCAGTTCTTC.

The sample holds a few counts of this clonotype. J is TRBJ1-2 and V is TRBV7-2; tentative D call: TRBD1 (6 bases). V was clipped by 1 base and J by 3 bases, with 15 bases between them. CDR1 and CDR2 (germline): SGHTA, FQGNSA. CDR3 size: 16 residues. The CDR3 is CASSLVGSGADYGYTF. The CDR3 DNA reads as TGTGCCAGCAGCTTAGTAGGCTCGGGGGCCGACTATGGCTACACCTTC.

This clonotype was observed a handful of times. The chain carries TRBV7-2 and TRBJ1-2; a possible D gene is TRBD1 (5 bases). The CDR3 is 15 residues long. The germline V gene encodes CDR1 SGHTA and CDR2 FQGNSA. V gave up 1 base and J gave up 0 bases, with 9 bases separating them. The CDR3 bases are TGTGCCAGCAGCTTAGGGGGACCTGCTAACTATGGCTACACCTTC. It encodes CASSLGGPANYGYTF.

This clonotype appeared a few times. The chain joins TRBV12-3 or TRBV12-4 to TRBJ1-1, with D hard to call. Trimming removed 2 bases at V and 1 base at J, with 5 bases between. This CDR3 contains 13 residues. The CDR3 sequence: CASSLRWNTEAFF. For the CDR3, the DNA is TGTGCCAGCAGTTTACGGTGGAACACTGAAGCTTTCTTT.

This chain connects TRBV7-9 to TRBJ1-1; 7 bases fit TRBD1. The CDR3 totals 12 residues. V gave up 10 bases and J gave up 2 bases; unmatched junction bases: 4. CDR1 is SEHNR, CDR2 FQNEAQ, per germline (reference sequence). The CDR3 DNA follows: TGTGCCACGAACAGGGGAAACACTGAAGCTTTCTTT. It specifies CATNRGNTEAFF.

This clonotype turned up a few times. CDR3 region: CASSFAGRTGELFF. CDR3 sequence (DNA): TGTGCCAGCAGTTTCGCAGGGCGTACCGGGGAGCTGTTTTTT. The V and J genes are TRBV12-3 or TRBV12-4 and TRBJ2-2, with D possibly matching TRBD1 (5 bases). Trimming took off 3 bases at V and 5 bases at J, with 10 bases between the two ends. This CDR3 contains 14 residues.

This clonotype turned up a few times. This rearrangement joins TRBV12-3 or TRBV12-4 to TRBJ1-2, with D hard to call. Trimming pared 5 bases from V and 7 bases from J, leaving 17 bases between. The length of the CDR3 is 14 residues. CDR3 nucleotide sequence: TGTGCCAGCAGTCAACCCGAGTGGCGGGGTGGCTACACCTTC. This translates into CASSQPEWRGGYTF.

This sequence joins TRBV9 and TRBJ2-7; 8 bases fit TRBD1. Looked up from germline, CDR1 is SGDLS and CDR2 is YYNGEE. CDR3 length equals 14 residues. V trimming: 2 bases; J trimming: 2 bases; junction bases outside the gene matches: 3. For the CDR3, the DNA is TGTGCCAGCAGCGTTGACAGGGGTGCCTACGAGCAGTACTTC. It translates to CASSVDRGAYEQYF. The full variable domain, rest sourced from reference TRBV9 and TRBJ2-7, is DSGVTQTPKHLITATGQRVTLRCSPRSGDLSVYWYQQSLDQGLQFLIQYYNGEERAKGNILERFSAQQFPDLHSELNLSSLELGDSALYFCASSVDRGAYEQYFGPGTRLTVT.

This clonotype was detected only a few times. At one end, the junction sequence differs from germline, possibly due to a read error. The CDR3 region has the DNA TGCGCCAGCAGCTTGGCCGGGGAAGATATGATCTTC. Translated: CASSLAGEDMIF. V gene TRBV5-1 combines with J gene TRBJ2-1; tentative D call: TRBD2 (5 bases). The germline V gene encodes CDR1 SGHRS and CDR2 YFSETQ. This CDR3 region has 12 residues.

The chain recombines TRBV5-1 with TRBJ2-7; TRBD2 agrees at 7 bases. CDR3 length: 15 amino acids. Trimming removed 2 bases from V and 3 bases from J; junction bases left unmatched: 8. The V gene's germline CDR1 is SGHRS and CDR2 YFSETQ. CDR3 nucleotide sequence: TGCGCCAGCAGCTTAGCAGCGGGGAGGGGCTACGAGCAGTACTTC. Its translation is CASSLAAGRGYEQYF.

This clonotype has only a few counts. This sequence joins TRBV5-1 and TRBJ2-2; 13 bases line up with TRBD2. The CDR3 runs 20 residues. Trimming took 0 bases from V and 3 from J; bases not matched to a gene: 11. Germline V gene data show CDR1 as SGHRS and CDR2 as YFSETQ. CDR3 loop: CASSLATSGGPYADTGELFF. CDR3 nucleotide sequence: TGCGCCAGCAGCTTGGCGACTAGCGGGGGGCCTTATGCCGACACCGGGGAGCTGTTTTTT.

There are many counts of this clonotype. The chain combines TRBV27 with TRBJ2-4; 10 bases align to TRBD2. The ends lost 2 bases at V and 1 base at J; junction bases unmatched: 11. CDR3 length equals 19 residues. CDR1 and CDR2 (germline): MNHEY, SMNVEV (reference sequence). The DNA of the CDR3 is TGTGCCAGCAGTTTACTAGCGGGGGACGTTGCGGGGGCCAAAAACATTCAGTACTTC. It codes for CASSLLAGDVAGAKNIQYF.

The V call is TRBV3-1, the J call TRBJ1-1; TRBD1 might be the D (5 bases). The V end lost 5 bases, the J end lost 7 bases, and 29 bases lay between the germline ends. CDR1 and CDR2 from the germline V gene are LGHDT and YNNKEL (reference sequence). This CDR3 has 18 amino acids. CDR3 sequence (DNA): TGTGCCAGCAGCGACCCGCCGCGGACGGCATCAGGGTACTTTGAAGCTTTCTTT. It yields the protein CASSDPPRTASGYFEAFF.